This T cell receptor (beta chain) was recovered during a study of cytomegalovirus exposure and HLA in healthy donors (dated by TCRdb to 2017 to 2019). As for the study more broadly: According to an earlier analysis of a few hundred of the donors, about 179 million T cells yielded 120 million or so unique TCR beta sequences and 276 Gb of sequence data. A later genetic analysis took genome-wide SNP genotypes for about 55% of the 666 donors and used that subset as a discovery cohort. To predict cytomegalovirus infection status, the study brought together high-throughput TCR immunosequencing, statistical association of individual TCRs with disease status, and machine learning. Alongside the repertoire data, information on donor age, sex, ethnicity and CMV serostatus was compiled. The study used immunosequencing to profile the T cell repertoires of under 700 subjects and linked those repertoires to cytomegalovirus serostatus. Roughly 5 DR-DQ haplotypes were treated as single units for association and clustering because of strong linkage in the cohort. A later analysis re-analyzed previously published TCR beta repertoires from 550 to 700 donors and added high-resolution HLA genotyping to study TCR occurrence patterns. Among 350 to 400 genotyped donors of the cohort, an average of around 240,000 unique TCR beta nucleotide sequences were sequenced per donor, roughly 20% of them non-productive. The later analysis used no new phenotypic data to find candidate immune exposures, relying instead on TCR beta sequences and their occurrence across donors. An early release that covered about 600 HLA-typed donors contained around 300 gigabases of sequencing data and about 93 million unique TCR sequences. Of the roughly 400 genotyped donors, 81% were placed in the genetic ancestry cluster associated with self-reported Caucasian donors. Every discovery cohort repertoire had been produced on one sequencing platform. An earlier analysis of about 600 of the donors used high-throughput TCR beta sequencing to judge whether each TCR beta V gene segment behaved as functional or pseudogenic. The aim of the study was to test whether cataloging public T cell receptors could identify signatures of past pathogen exposure. The number of donors typed differed by locus, with 629-630 for A, B, C, DRB1 and DQB1, over 500 for DQA1, approximately 580 for DPA1, and approximately 470 for DPB1. Besides the first cohort of 550 to 750 subjects, a separate validation cohort made up of 95 to 150 different subjects was used. Both class I and class II loci were covered by HLA typing, at four-digit resolution. What the study reported, not specific to this receptor: According to a later genetic analysis, donors in an Asian-associated ancestry cluster had fewer N-insertions in productive TCRs than the approximately 710-donor mean. The sequencing pipeline was judged likely to have produced a cluster of highly shared sequence variants as a technical artifact. Some IMGT-functional V segments, including TRBV6-2 and TRBV6-3, could not be told apart with the 87-base-pair reads, so those segments were excluded. According to a later analysis, most CMV-associated TCR beta chains appeared to be HLA-restricted, and the HLA associations seemed to be driven largely by CMV exposure. The classifier was reported to diagnose cytomegalovirus status with high specificity and sensitivity in both the original cohort and the validation cohort. A further reported finding was that TCR beta sequences accurately predicted the HLA-A and HLA-B alleles for most subjects in the first cohort. In a later analysis, the rate of TCR association differed among HLA loci, with DRB1 alleles having the most associated TCRs and HLA-C alleles having the fewest. The study listed 150 to 200 TCR beta chains as associated with cytomegalovirus. Several of the top co-occurrence clusters appeared to be linked to parvovirus B19, influenza, CMV and Epstein-Barr virus, according to a later analysis. Because counts were too low, seventeen rarely observed V segments, including chromosome 9 orphons, were left out of the earlier analysis of roughly 600 of the donors. The presence/absence analyses assumed that sequencing depth was roughly uniform across donors, and that assumption may not be true. Correlated functional status among segregating V segments might be attributable to linkage disequilibrium, but an unknown experimental factor could not be ruled out. For the cohort, immune exposure information was limited to CMV serostatus. In an earlier analysis of some 500 of the donors, most TCR beta V segments were observed in productive rearrangements about 87% or about 30% of the time, broadly matching IMGT annotations. In vitro tests confirmed that a few of the cytomegalovirus-associated TCR beta chains recognize cytomegalovirus antigens. A later analysis associated about 18,000 TCR beta sequences with specific HLA alleles at a false discovery rate of 0.05. HLA typing was unavailable for some donors at each locus, so association tests used only the typed subset. Compared with equally common non-associated chains, HLA-associated TCR beta chains in a later analysis were more clonally expanded and had lower generation probabilities. The authors suggested that the approach could potentially be generalized to other disease states and immunological phenotypes. The cohort was sequenced for TCR beta chains only, and without alpha or paired-chain data the features that could be detected were limited. Strong co-occurrence of HLA alleles, especially DR and DQ, made assigning TCR associations to individual alleles difficult. Most TCR sequences were observed very rarely across donors, whereas some public TCRs were present in many individuals. V-gene and J-gene trimming of TCR beta chains was associated with a missense DCLRE1C variant in a later genetic analysis, and the association was replicated in an independent cohort.

The library was built by means of the immunoSEQ multiplex PCR assay. For the multiplex PCR, a mixture combining 60 forward primers for TCR Vbeta segments and 13 reverse primers for TCR Jbeta segments was used. Amplification of the CDR3 region of rearranged TCR beta genes was performed with a multiplex PCR assay on genomic DNA. The Illumina HiSeq System was used to sequence the amplified TCR beta libraries as 87-base-pair reads. Per the original workflow: A later analysis counted approximately 84 million unique TCR beta chains across the 500 to 850 repertoires, and roughly 10 million of these chains were shared by at least two donors. A nearest-neighbor algorithm error-corrected the raw reads and collapsed the reads into unique sequences, merging closely related sequences to remove PCR and sequencing errors. CDR3 sequences were aligned to IMGT reference sequences to assign V, D and J gene segments. Each retained sequence needed at least a six-nucleotide match to both a V gene segment and a J gene segment. A rearrangement counted as productive if the CDR3 had no stop codons and remained in frame with V and J, and every other rearrangement counted as non-productive. Following IMGT convention, CDR3 was defined as the stretch from the second conserved V-encoded cysteine to the conserved J-encoded phenylalanine. In an earlier analysis of around 640 of the donors, sequences lacking an unambiguous match to a single V gene segment were excluded. An earlier analysis of about 590 of the donors classified V segments as functional when productive rearrangements were above 56.7% and as segregating when the standard deviation between donors was above 5%. A statistical classification framework was developed to diagnose cytomegalovirus status using the catalog of TCR beta chain sequences. In a later analysis, TCR nucleotide sequences were compared against IMGT/GENE-DB human TR gene sequences so that V and J genes could be assigned. The TCRdist pipeline was used in a later analysis to assign CDR3 sequences and most-parsimonious VDJ recombination scenarios. In a later analysis, each TCR beta chain was defined by its CDR3 amino acid sequence together with its V-gene family, and reads lacking a unique V-gene family were excluded. As a way to deal with suspected cross-contamination and a sequencing artifact, a later analysis dropped nearly 600 nucleotide sequences that were highly shared and had low generation probability. A later analysis calculated a clonal expansion index for each public chain from normalized within-repertoire ranks of inferred template counts. Generation probabilities in a later analysis came from a VDJ recombination model fitted to out-of-frame rearrangements, and those results were checked against IGoR. Hypergeometric tests were used in a later analysis to score TCR-TCR, TCR-HLA and TCR-CMV co-occurrence, with a repertoire-size bias correction applied to the TCR pairs. False discovery rates were estimated in a later analysis by permuting HLA or CMV assignments 20 times. In a later analysis, co-occurring TCRs were grouped with DBSCAN, and TCRdist sequence similarity was added when clustering was performed within HLA-allele-positive subsets. Repertoires with fewer than 30,000 or more than 120,000 public chains were left out of co-occurrence clustering, as were about five repertoires with anomalous nucleotide sharing. What TCRdb holds here is the immuneACCESS table cut down to in-frame rearrangements. Part of the clones is not present; checked against another copy, under half of the missing clones reflect an unresolved V gene, and the others are unexplained. That table is the source of V, J and clone size, and D and trimming were worked out from the DNA. Present in this sample are approximately 160,000 clones, 77% of which were seen just once. The ten largest clones capture roughly 1.7% of the sample.

With respect to this clone: Its antigen has not been determined. Per-nucleotide qualities are absent, and no much larger clonotype sits a single base away.

V and J lose 7 bases and 1 base, and a span of 7 bases separates them. Based on the germline V gene (reference sequence), the CDR1 and CDR2 sequences are LNHDA and SQIVND. The CDR3 runs 12 amino acids, cysteine and phenylalanine included. The sequence is cut down to CDR3 DNA, 36 bases in frame from base 1. The cohort consisted of 670 or so healthy bone marrow donors. At the time of sampling, every cohort member was nominally healthy, though immune exposures that went unrecorded were likely present. The donor tested CMV seronegative, placing the donor among the 352 seronegative members of the cohort. A peripheral blood sample was collected from each donor, and TCR beta sequencing was performed on peripheral blood mononuclear cells. Genomic DNA was extracted from the blood cell samples with the Qiagen DNeasy Blood Extraction Kit.

Recombination linked TRBV19 to TRBJ1-1; the D gene cannot be resolved reliably. This TCR came from a woman in her twenties or thirties in good health and CMV-seronegative. The sample comprised PBMCs. The nucleotides are TGTGCCAGTACTCCAGGGAACACTGAAGCTTTCTTT. Its translation reads: CASTPGNTEAFF.